This TCR beta chain came from a study of persistence of HIV-infected CD4 T cells. Points from the study as a whole: Antigen-responding cells were enriched for degenerate expanded CDR3beta sequences. TCR oligoclonality correlated with proviral oligoclonality in the same sorted populations. Compared with CD3/CD28-stimulated cells, CMV- and Gag-responding cells showed lower TCRbeta richness.

An overlapping HIV-1 Gag peptide pool stimulated these cells at approximately 1 ug/peptide/mL. Sorted nonresponding memory CD4+ T cells were CD40L-negative, CD69-negative, CD45RO-high. Donors were HIV-1-infected adults who began suppressive ART during chronic infection. Looked up from germline, CDR1 is MNHNY and CDR2 is SVGAGI (reference sequence). The V end was cut by 5 bases, the J end by 3 bases, with 5 bases between. CDR3 length: 11 amino acids. This was the immunoSEQ version 4 assay in survey mode. The method was immunoSEQ multiplex PCR; TCRdb's version includes in-frame clones alone and lacks a portion of them. The data show tens of thousands of clones, with about 77% seen just once and approximately 1.7% held by the top ten. As regards this clone: Antigen: not known.

The source is an adult man with HIV who was CMV-seropositive. The material was CD4+ T cells sorted from PBMCs after approximately 19-hour stimulation, obtained from a patient who received antiretroviral therapy. V usage is TRBV6-6 and J usage is TRBJ2-7; D is uncertain. CDR3 sequence (DNA): TGTGCCAGCAGTCAGTACTACGAGCAGTACTTC. This sequence encodes CASSQYYEQYF.